This TCR delta chain emerged from a study of gamma-delta T cells after stem cell transplantation (dated by TCRdb to the mid-2010s). CDR1 GEAIGNYY and CDR2 EKD were looked up in the germline V gene. V drops 2 bases and J drops 0 bases, leaving 12 bases in between. From its cysteine to its phenylalanine, the CDR3 spans 15 amino acids. The read is trimmed to its CDR3 DNA, 45 bases read in frame from base 1. This clone was recorded a few times. Its recognized antigen is unknown. For this DNA, TCRdb reports the protein of a much larger clone, which diverges at residue 6, most likely from a read error; the protein presented here is translated directly from the DNA. The library was made by RT-PCR. The reads were generated on an Illumina MiSeq. TCRdb recomputed clones from the public reads with CATT; identical DNA rows were then combined. For this sample there are about 15,000 delta-chain clones; roughly 9.1% appear just once. In total, the top ten clones hold under 75% of the sample.

Specimen: gamma-delta T cells. This clonotype was sampled from a human donor. It is not recorded whose cells these are; they may come from a transplant donor. Rearrangement joined TRDV2 to TRDJ1; the D gene cannot be resolved reliably. This receptor has the CDR3 CACDKEGVYTDKLIF. The DNA sequence reads TGTGCCTGTGACAAGGAGGGAGTATACACCGATAAACTCATCTTT.